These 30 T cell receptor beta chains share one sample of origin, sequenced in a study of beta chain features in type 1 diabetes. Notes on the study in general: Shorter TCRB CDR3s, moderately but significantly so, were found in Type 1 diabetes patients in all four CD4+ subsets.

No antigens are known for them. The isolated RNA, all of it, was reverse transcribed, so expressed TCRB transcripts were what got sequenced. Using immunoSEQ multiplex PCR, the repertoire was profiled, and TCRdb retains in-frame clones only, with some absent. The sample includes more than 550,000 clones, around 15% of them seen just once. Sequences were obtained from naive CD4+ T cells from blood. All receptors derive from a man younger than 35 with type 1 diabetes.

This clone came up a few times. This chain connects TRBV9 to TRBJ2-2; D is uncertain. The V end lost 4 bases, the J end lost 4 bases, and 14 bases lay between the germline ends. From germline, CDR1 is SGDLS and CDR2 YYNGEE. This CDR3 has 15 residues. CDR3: CASSTRPIATGELFF. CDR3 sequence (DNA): TGTGCCAGCAGCACCAGGCCCATCGCCACCGGGGAGCTGTTTTTT.

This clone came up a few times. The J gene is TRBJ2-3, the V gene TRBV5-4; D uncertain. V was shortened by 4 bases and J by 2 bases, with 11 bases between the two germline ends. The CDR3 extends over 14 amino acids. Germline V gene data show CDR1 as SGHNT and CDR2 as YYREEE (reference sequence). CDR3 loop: CASSPDVFTDTQYF. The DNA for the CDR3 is TGTGCCAGCAGCCCGGATGTGTTCACAGATACGCAGTATTTT.

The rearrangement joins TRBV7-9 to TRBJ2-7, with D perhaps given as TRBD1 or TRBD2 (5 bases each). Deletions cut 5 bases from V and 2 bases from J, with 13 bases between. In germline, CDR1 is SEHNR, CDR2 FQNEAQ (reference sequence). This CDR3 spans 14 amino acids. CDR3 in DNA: TGTGCCAGCAGCAGAGCAGGGAGTGCCTACGAGCAGTACTTC. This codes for CASSRAGSAYEQYF.

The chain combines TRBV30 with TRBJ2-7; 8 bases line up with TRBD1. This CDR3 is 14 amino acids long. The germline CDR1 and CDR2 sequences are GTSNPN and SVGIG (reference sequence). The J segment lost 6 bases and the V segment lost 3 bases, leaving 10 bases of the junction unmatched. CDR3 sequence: CAWRLQGEPSEQYF. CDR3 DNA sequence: TGTGCCTGGAGGTTACAGGGGGAGCCTTCCGAGCAGTACTTC.

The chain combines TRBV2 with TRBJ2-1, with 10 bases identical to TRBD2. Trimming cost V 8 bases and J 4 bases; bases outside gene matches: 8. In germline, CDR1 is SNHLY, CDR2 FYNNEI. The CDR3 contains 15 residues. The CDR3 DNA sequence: TGTGCCAGCTCGCCCACTAGCGGGACTTACAATGAGCAGTTCTTC. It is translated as CASSPTSGTYNEQFF. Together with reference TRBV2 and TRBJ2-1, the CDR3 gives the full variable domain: EPEVTQTPSHQVTQMGQEVILRCVPISNHLYFYWYRQILGQKVEFLVSFYNNEISEKSEIFDDQFSVERPDGSNFTLKIRSTKLEDSAMYFCASSPTSGTYNEQFFGPGTRLTVL.

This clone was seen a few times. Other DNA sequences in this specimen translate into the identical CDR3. CDR3 coding DNA: TGTGCCAGCAGTGCCGGGGGAAACTATGGCTACACCTTC. It codes for CASSAGGNYGYTF. This sequence joins TRBV6-1 and TRBJ1-2; maybe TRBD1 (5 bases). Germline V gives CDR1 MNHNS, CDR2 SASEGT. V lost 4 bases and J 2 bases, leaving 8 bases between the germline ends. There are 13 residues in the CDR3.

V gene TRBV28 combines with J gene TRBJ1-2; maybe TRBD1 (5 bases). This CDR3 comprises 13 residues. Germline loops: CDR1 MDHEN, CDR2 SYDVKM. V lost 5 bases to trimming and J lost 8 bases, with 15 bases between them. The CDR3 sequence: CASSPGTRQGYTF. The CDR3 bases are TGTGCCAGCAGTCCCGGGACTCGGCAGGGCTACACCTTC.

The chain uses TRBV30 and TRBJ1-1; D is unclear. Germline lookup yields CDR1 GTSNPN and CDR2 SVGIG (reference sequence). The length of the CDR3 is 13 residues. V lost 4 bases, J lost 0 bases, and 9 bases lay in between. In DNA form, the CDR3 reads TGTGCCTGGAAAGCACAGATGAACACTGAAGCTTTCTTT. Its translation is CAWKAQMNTEAFF.

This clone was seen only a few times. The CDR3 spells CAWSPIGGPSPLHF. The CDR3 DNA sequence: TGTGCCTGGAGCCCGATTGGGGGACCCTCACCCCTCCACTTT. This sequence joins TRBV30 and TRBJ1-6, with D possibly TRBD1 on 5 matching bases. The germline V and J ends were trimmed by 3 bases and 10 bases, with 16 bases remaining between them. The CDR3 runs 14 residues. Germline lookup yields CDR1 GTSNPN and CDR2 SVGIG (reference sequence).

Written as DNA, the CDR3 is TGTGCCAGCAGCTTAAACCCGGGATTCGACACTGAAGCTTTCTTT. This encodes CASSLNPGFDTEAFF. The rearrangement uses TRBV7-2 and TRBJ1-1, with D unclear. Trimming took off 2 bases at V and 3 bases at J, with 13 bases between the two ends. This CDR3 comprises 15 residues. The germline CDR1 and CDR2 sequences are SGHTA and FQGNSA. Together with reference TRBV7-2 and TRBJ1-1, the CDR3 gives the full variable domain: GAGVSQSPSNKVTEKGKDVELRCDPISGHTALYWYRQSLGQGLEFLIYFQGNSAPDKSGLPSDRFSAERTGGSVSTLTIQRTQQEDSAVYLCASSLNPGFDTEAFFGQGTRLTVV.

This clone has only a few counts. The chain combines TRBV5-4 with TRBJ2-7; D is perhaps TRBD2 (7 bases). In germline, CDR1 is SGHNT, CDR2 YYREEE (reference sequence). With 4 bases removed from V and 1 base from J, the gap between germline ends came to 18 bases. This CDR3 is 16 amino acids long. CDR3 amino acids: CASSPGGAGTSYEQYF. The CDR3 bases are TGTGCCAGCAGCCCCGGTGGAGCGGGGACATCCTACGAGCAGTACTTC.

This chain's CDR3 is CASSYVVIGELFF. CDR3 nucleotides: TGTGCCAGCAGTTACGTTGTAATCGGGGAGCTGTTTTTT. V usage is TRBV6-5 and J usage is TRBJ2-2; no clear D gene. This CDR3 region has 13 residues. Germline-derived CDR1 and CDR2 are MNHEY and SVGAGI. The germline V and J ends were trimmed by 2 bases and 7 bases, with 8 bases remaining between them.

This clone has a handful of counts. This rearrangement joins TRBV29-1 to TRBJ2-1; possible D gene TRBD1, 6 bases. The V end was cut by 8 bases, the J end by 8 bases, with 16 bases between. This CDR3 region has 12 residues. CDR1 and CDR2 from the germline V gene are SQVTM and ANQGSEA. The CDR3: CSLSQGYYEQFF. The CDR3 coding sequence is TGCAGCCTCTCTCAGGGGTACTATGAGCAGTTCTTC.

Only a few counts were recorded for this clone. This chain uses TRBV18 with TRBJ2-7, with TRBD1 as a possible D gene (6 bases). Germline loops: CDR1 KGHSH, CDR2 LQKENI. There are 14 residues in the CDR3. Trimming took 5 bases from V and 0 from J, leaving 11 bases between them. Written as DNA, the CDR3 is TGTGCCAGCTCAGTCGACAGGCTCTCCTACGAGCAGTACTTC. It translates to CASSVDRLSYEQYF.

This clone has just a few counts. The CDR3 loop reads CASSQSNRLAKNIQYF. In DNA, the CDR3 is TGCGCCAGCAGTCAATCGAACAGACTAGCCAAAAACATTCAGTACTTC. The chain recombines TRBV23-1 with TRBJ2-4; no firm D call. TRBV23-1 falls under the ORF class, with uncertain function. This CDR3 spans 16 amino acids. Deletions cut 0 bases from V and 0 bases from J, with 9 bases between.

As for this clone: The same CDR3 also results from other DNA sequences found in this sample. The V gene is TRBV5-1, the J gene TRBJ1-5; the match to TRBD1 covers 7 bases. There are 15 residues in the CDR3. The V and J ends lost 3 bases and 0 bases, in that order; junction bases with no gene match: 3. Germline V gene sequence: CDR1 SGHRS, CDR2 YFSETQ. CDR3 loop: CASSYGTDSNQPQHF. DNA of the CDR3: TGCGCCAGCAGCTATGGGACAGATAGCAATCAGCCCCAGCATTTT.

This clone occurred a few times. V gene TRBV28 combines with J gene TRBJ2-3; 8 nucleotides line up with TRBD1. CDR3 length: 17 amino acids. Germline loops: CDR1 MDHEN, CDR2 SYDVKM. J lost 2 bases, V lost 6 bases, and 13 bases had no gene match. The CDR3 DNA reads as TGTGCCAGCAGCCCACAGGGGGAGTCTGACTTCACAGATACGCAGTATTTT. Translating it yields CASSPQGESDFTDTQYF.

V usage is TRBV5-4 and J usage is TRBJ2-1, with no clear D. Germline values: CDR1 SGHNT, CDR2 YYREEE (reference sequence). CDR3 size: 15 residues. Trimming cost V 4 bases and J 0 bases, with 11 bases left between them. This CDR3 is CASSLSSPSYNEQFF. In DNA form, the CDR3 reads TGTGCCAGCAGCCTGTCTAGTCCCTCCTACAATGAGCAGTTCTTC.

CDR3 sequence (DNA): TGTGCCAGCAGCGCCGGGTCCGGGACACCTAATCAGCCCCAGCATTTT. Amino acids: CASSAGSGTPNQPQHF. V gene TRBV9 combines with J gene TRBJ1-5; D is perhaps TRBD1 (6 bases). The V gene's germline CDR1 is SGDLS and CDR2 YYNGEE. The CDR3 has 16 residues. The V and J ends lost 3 bases and 4 bases respectively, with 17 bases between them.

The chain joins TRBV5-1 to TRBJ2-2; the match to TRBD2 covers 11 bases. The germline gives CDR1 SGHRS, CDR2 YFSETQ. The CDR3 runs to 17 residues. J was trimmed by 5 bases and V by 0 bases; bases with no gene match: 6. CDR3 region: CASSLVTSGDQTGELFF. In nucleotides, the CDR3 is TGCGCCAGCAGCTTGGTGACTAGCGGGGACCAGACCGGGGAGCTGTTTTTT.

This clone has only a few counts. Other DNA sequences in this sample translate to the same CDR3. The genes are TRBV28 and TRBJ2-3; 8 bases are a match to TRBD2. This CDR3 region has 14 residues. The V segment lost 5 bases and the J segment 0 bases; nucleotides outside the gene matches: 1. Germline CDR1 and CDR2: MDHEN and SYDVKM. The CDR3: CASSSGGSTDTQYF. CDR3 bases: TGTGCCAGCAGTAGCGGGGGCAGCACAGATACGCAGTATTTT.

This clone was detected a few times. CDR3 sequence reads: CASSIGAGGRGDTQYF. The CDR3 nucleotides read TGTGCCAGTAGTATCGGAGCGGGAGGCCGGGGAGATACGCAGTATTTT. The chain is built from TRBV19 and TRBJ2-3; 9 nucleotides line up with TRBD2. Germline V gene data show CDR1 as LNHDA and CDR2 as SQIVND (reference sequence). V dropped 3 bases and J dropped 5; count of bases not matched to a gene: 9. The CDR3 covers 16 residues.

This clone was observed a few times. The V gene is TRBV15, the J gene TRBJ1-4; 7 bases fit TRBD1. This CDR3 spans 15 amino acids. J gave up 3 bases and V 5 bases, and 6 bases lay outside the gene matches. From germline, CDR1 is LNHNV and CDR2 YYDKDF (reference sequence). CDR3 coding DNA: TGTGCCACCAGCGTAGCCGGGACAGCTAATGAAAAACTGTTTTTT. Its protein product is CATSVAGTANEKLFF.

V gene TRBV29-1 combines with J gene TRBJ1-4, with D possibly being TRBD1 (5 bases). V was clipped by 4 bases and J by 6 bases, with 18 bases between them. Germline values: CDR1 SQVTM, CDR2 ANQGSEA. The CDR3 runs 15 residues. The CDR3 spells CSVASPGLGYEKLFF. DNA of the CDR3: TGCAGCGTTGCTTCACCGGGACTTGGCTATGAAAAACTGTTTTTT.

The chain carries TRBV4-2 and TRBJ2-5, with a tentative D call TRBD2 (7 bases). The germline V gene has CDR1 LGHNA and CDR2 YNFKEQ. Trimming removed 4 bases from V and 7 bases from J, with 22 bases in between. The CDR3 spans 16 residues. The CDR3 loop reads CASSPQSQRGRGTQYF. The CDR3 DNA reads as TGTGCCAGCAGCCCCCAAAGTCAGCGGGGCAGGGGGACCCAGTACTTC.

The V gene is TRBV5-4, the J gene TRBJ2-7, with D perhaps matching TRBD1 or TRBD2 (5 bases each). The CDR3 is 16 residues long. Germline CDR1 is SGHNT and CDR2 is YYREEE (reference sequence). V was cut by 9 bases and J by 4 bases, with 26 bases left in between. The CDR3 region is CATSGTPDGKFYEQYF. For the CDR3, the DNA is TGTGCCACCTCCGGGACGCCAGACGGTAAATTTTACGAGCAGTACTTC.

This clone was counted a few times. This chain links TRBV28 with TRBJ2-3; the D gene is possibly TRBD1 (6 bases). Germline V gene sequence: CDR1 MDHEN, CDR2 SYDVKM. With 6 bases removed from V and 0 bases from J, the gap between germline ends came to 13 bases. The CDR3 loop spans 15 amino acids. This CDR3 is CASSPYRDSTDTQYF. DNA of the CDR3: TGTGCCAGCAGCCCTTACAGGGATAGCACAGATACGCAGTATTTT.

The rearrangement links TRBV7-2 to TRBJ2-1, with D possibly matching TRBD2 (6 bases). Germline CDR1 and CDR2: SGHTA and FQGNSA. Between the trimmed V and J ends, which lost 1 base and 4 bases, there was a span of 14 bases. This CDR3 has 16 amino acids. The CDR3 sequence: CASSLGAGIRYNEQFF. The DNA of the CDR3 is TGTGCCAGCAGCTTAGGCGCGGGGATACGATACAATGAGCAGTTCTTC.

The CDR3 region is CAWSATGVMENEQFF. CDR3 nucleotide sequence: TGTGCCTGGAGTGCTACGGGTGTGATGGAGAATGAGCAGTTCTTC. J is TRBJ2-1 and V is TRBV30; no reliable D call. CDR1 GTSNPN and CDR2 SVGIG come from the germline V gene (reference sequence). V gave up 1 base and J gave up 7 bases, with 17 bases separating them. The CDR3 runs to 15 residues.

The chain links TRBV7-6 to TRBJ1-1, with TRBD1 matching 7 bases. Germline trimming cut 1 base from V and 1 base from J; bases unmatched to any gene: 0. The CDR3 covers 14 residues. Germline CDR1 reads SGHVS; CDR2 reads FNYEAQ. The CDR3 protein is CASSLGQGNTEAFF. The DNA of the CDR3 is TGTGCCAGCAGCTTAGGACAGGGGAACACTGAAGCTTTCTTT.